This T cell receptor (beta chain) comes out of a study of CD8 T cells in ankylosing spondylitis (dated by TCRdb to the late 2010s). The study in broad terms: The study set out to find disease-linked TCR variants by profiling T cell receptor beta repertoires in ankylosing spondylitis patients and healthy donors. The full study cohort comprised 25 ankylosing spondylitis patients and 85 to 120 healthy donors. Peripheral blood was sampled, and synovial fluid was also collected from ankylosing spondylitis patients. Overall results and qualifications from the work: The disease-linked clones had a CD8+ phenotype and were found at relatively low frequencies in peripheral blood. Blood from ankylosing spondylitis patients appeared to be characterized by a TCR beta motif made up of seven or eight highly homologous amino acid variants. Significant enrichment of the disease-linked clones was reported in matched synovial fluid samples from ankylosing spondylitis patients. Some motif variants had previously been reported in the synovial fluid and blood of reactive arthritis patients, which suggests shared mechanisms of disease initiation.

Sequencer: Illumina HiSeq 2500. Quantitative 5'-RACE with molecular barcodes was used to prepare TCR beta libraries. On the authors' methods: A new computational method based on a probabilistic model of VDJ rearrangement was used to identify disease-linked TCR variants. TCRdb applied fastp at Q25 and MiXCR to the public reads, then kept only in-frame beta chains. CDR3 protein sequences are deduplicated, and each keeps its most common genes and DNA. None of the V and J calls come from the authors' own analysis; TCRdb made them. Present in this sample are 100,000 or so distinct CDR3 sequences, roughly 8.5% of which were seen just once. More than 30% of the sample is in the top ten clones. Including cysteine and phenylalanine, the CDR3 has 16 amino acids. Only the CDR3 portion is preserved as DNA: 48 bases, with reading frame beginning at the first base. The germline V gene specifies ENHRY as CDR1 and SYGVKD as CDR2. Unmatched junction bases come to 12, with V trimmed by 8 bases and J by 1 base.

In regard to this clonotype: Its recognized antigen is unknown. No qualities accompany the bases; no much larger clone lies one base away.

Sequenced material: blood, either unsorted or a sorted T cell fraction (not recorded which). Here the chain combines TRBV10-3 and TRBJ1-1; 8 bases in the middle match TRBD1. The sequence came from a male donor with ankylosing spondylitis. The CDR3 protein: CAILGVTGVGNTEAFF. At the DNA level, the sequence is TGTGCCATCTTGGGGGTGACAGGGGTCGGGAACACTGAAGCTTTCTTT.